The clone carrying this T cell receptor beta chain was detected only once. Original processing methods: Reference gene primer amplification in the assay estimated nucleated cell counts. TCRdb keeps only in-frame clones here, not all; method: immunoSEQ multiplex PCR. V and J calls and clone size are those listed in that table; D and trimming were worked out from the DNA. There are about 61,000 clones in the sample; approximately 83% occur only once, and roughly 15% lies in the top ten. This entry is derived from a study of blood T cell repertoires in COVID-19. Study overall: The United States, Italy and Spain supplied acute and convalescent COVID-19 samples. PBMCs, B-cell-depleted T cells, or T cells were the source of the cDNA or gDNA that made up the material.

V lost 2 bases to trimming and J lost 4 bases; unmatched junction nucleotides: 6. The CDR3 is 17 amino acids. Germline V lookup: CDR1 WNHNN, CDR2 SYGVQD (reference sequence). This clonotype originated in a human donor in a cohort sampled during active COVID-19. The rearrangement links TRBV10-1 to TRBJ2-1; 12 nucleotides line up with TRBD2. What was sequenced was peripheral blood. The CDR3 region has the DNA TGCGCCAGCAGTGAGACCGGACTAGCGGGATGGTACAATGAGCAGTTCTTC. The encoded protein is CASSETGLAGWYNEQFF.